Below are 21 T cell receptor beta chains sequenced from a single sample in a study of blood T cells in healthy people across ages. The second PCR ran about 6 to 12 cycles with a sample-barcoded 5' primer and J-beta primers. MiXCR was run by TCRdb on the 5' RACE reads, yielding one entry per CDR3 protein. Altogether 800,000 to 1,000,000 distinct CDR3 sequences are present, about 48% being singletons, with the ten largest covering under 15%. Input material: blood. The source of these receptors is a man between 25 and 39 years old in good health.

This clonotype was found a few times. In DNA form, the CDR3 reads TGCAGTGCTAGACCTCTCCCCAGGGGGGCGTTCACCGGGGAGCTGTTTTTT. It is translated as CSARPLPRGAFTGELFF. V and J are TRBV20-1 and TRBJ2-2, with D perhaps TRBD1 (7 bases). The V end was cut by 2 bases, the J end by 4 bases, with 20 bases between. CDR1 and CDR2 from the germline V gene are DFQATT and SNEGSKA (reference sequence). The length of the CDR3 is 17 residues.

In regard to this clonotype: At one of its ends the junction is not consistent with the germline gene, which may arise from a read error. The chain carries TRBV7-9 and TRBJ1-4, with TRBD1 matching over 7 bases. The CDR3 spans 15 residues. CDR1 SEHNR and CDR2 FQNEAQ come from the germline V gene (reference sequence). The CDR3 here is CTSSTTGQLGEKLFF. Written as DNA, the CDR3 is TGTACCAGCAGCACAACGGGACAGCTGGGGGAAAAACTGTTTTTT.

CDR3: CASSLTPAPYEQYF. CDR3 DNA sequence: TGTGCCAGCAGTTTGACACCAGCCCCCTACGAGCAGTACTTC. The J gene is TRBJ2-7, the V gene TRBV12-3 or TRBV12-4; D gene unclear. The ends were cut back, 3 bases at V and 2 bases at J, with 11 bases in the middle. This CDR3 spans 14 amino acids.

This clonotype was counted a single time. V gene TRBV27 combines with J gene TRBJ1-2; a possible D gene is TRBD1 (6 bases). This CDR3 is built from 12 residues. Looked up from germline, CDR1 is MNHEY and CDR2 is SMNVEV (reference sequence). V was pared by 8 bases and J by 8 bases, with 15 bases between. CDR3 sequence: CASGIQGGGYTF. The CDR3 nucleotides are TGTGCCAGCGGGATACAGGGAGGGGGCTACACCTTC.

The chain couples TRBV11-3 to TRBJ2-6, with D possibly matching TRBD1 (6 bases). V lost 5 bases and J 3 bases, leaving 14 bases between the germline ends. Germline-derived CDR1 and CDR2 are SGHNT and YENEEA. CDR3 length: 16 residues. CDR3 protein: CASSPRTADGANVLTF. DNA for the CDR3: TGTGCCAGCAGCCCCCGGACAGCCGATGGGGCCAACGTCCTGACTTTC.

This clonotype was seen at least ten times. The chain links TRBV15 to TRBJ2-1; 11 nucleotides line up with TRBD2. The CDR3 runs 15 residues. The junction had 2 bases not matched to a gene; V was cut back by 0 bases and J by 7 bases. The germline gives CDR1 LNHNV, CDR2 YYDKDF (reference sequence). In DNA, the CDR3 is TGTGCCACCAGCAGAGATCTAGCGGGGGGAAATGAGCAGTTCTTC. It encodes CATSRDLAGGNEQFF.

The gene calls are TRBV27 and TRBJ1-2, with D possibly matching TRBD1 (6 bases). This CDR3 contains 14 residues. V gave up 5 bases and J gave up 6 bases, with 16 bases separating them. The germline V gene encodes CDR1 MNHEY and CDR2 SMNVEV (reference sequence). The CDR3 is CASSVTGSYNGYTF. In nucleotides, the CDR3 is TGTGCCAGCAGTGTAACAGGGTCCTATAATGGCTACACCTTC.

The chain recombines TRBV6-5 with TRBJ2-5, with a possible D match to TRBD2 (6 bases). In germline, CDR1 is MNHEY, CDR2 SVGAGI. This CDR3 has 12 amino acids. Trimming left V 7 bases short and J 5 bases short, with 11 bases between. CDR3 sequence reads: CASMASVETQYF. The CDR3 DNA sequence: TGTGCCAGCATGGCTAGCGTGGAGACCCAGTACTTC.

The chain recombines TRBV7-2 with TRBJ1-5; D is unresolved. Between the trimmed V and J ends, which lost 4 bases and 5 bases, there was a span of 9 bases. CDR3 length: 13 residues. Germline V gene lookup returns CDR1 SGHTA and CDR2 FQGNSA. Written as DNA, the CDR3 is TGTGCCAGCAGCTCGCAAAGCTATCAGCCCCAGCATTTT. Translating it yields CASSSQSYQPQHF.

This clonotype was observed a few times. V gene TRBV4-1 combines with J gene TRBJ2-5, with 8 bases lining up with TRBD2. CDR1 and CDR2 from the germline V gene are MGHRA and YSYEKL. This CDR3 contains 17 residues. V gave up 3 bases and J gave up 2 bases; unmatched junction bases: 11. The CDR3 region has the DNA TGCGCCAGCAGCCACCCCGGGGTAGCGGGGCAACAAGAGACCCAGTACTTC. Protein: CASSHPGVAGQQETQYF.

In this sample, this clonotype turned up once. The gene calls are TRBV20-1 and TRBJ2-1, with 8 bases lining up with TRBD2. V shed 3 bases and J 7 bases; nucleotides not matched to a gene: 20. This CDR3 contains 18 residues. Germline V gives CDR1 DFQATT, CDR2 SNEGSKA (reference sequence). The CDR3 region has the DNA TGCAGTGCTAGTCCTACCAAGACAGCGGGGGCGGGCATGAATGAGCAGTTCTTC. Amino acids: CSASPTKTAGAGMNEQFF.

The chain's CDR3 is CASSYVAISYEQYF. In nucleotides, the CDR3 is TGTGCCAGCAGTTACGTTGCAATCTCCTACGAGCAGTACTTC. The chain uses TRBV6-6 and TRBJ2-7; no firm D call. The CDR3 runs to 14 residues. The germline CDR1 and CDR2 sequences are MNHNY and SVGAGI (reference sequence). V was pared by 2 bases and J by 0 bases, with 8 bases between.

This clonotype has a handful of counts. V gene TRBV24-1 combines with J gene TRBJ1-2; weak D call: TRBD1 (6 bases). The V gene's germline CDR1 is KGHDR and CDR2 SFDVKD. The CDR3 length is 12 residues. The ends were cut back, 4 bases at V and 9 bases at J, with 11 bases in the middle. The CDR3 protein is CATSDQDRSYTF. The CDR3 bases are TGTGCCACCAGTGACCAAGACAGGAGCTACACCTTC.

This clonotype was seen a handful of times. The chain joins TRBV4-1 to TRBJ2-1; D is perhaps TRBD1 (6 bases). Germline CDR1 reads MGHRA; CDR2 reads YSYEKL. The CDR3 contains 15 residues. V lost 1 base to trimming and J lost 7 bases, with 14 bases between them. CDR3 in amino acids: CASSQAGGQPNEQFF. The CDR3 DNA is TGCGCCAGCAGCCAAGCTGGAGGACAGCCAAATGAGCAGTTCTTC.

The V and J genes are TRBV29-1 and TRBJ1-2, with D perhaps matching TRBD1 (6 bases). Germline values: CDR1 SQVTM, CDR2 ANQGSEA. Trimming took off 6 bases at V and 4 bases at J, with 12 bases between the two ends. The CDR3 contains 12 residues. The CDR3 spells CSVTPGAYGYTF. The CDR3 DNA reads TGCAGCGTCACTCCGGGGGCCTATGGCTACACCTTC.

The chain links TRBV27 to TRBJ1-1, with D perhaps matching TRBD1 (5 bases). V was trimmed by 4 bases and J by 1 base, leaving 16 bases between them. Per the germline V gene, CDR1 is MNHEY and CDR2 is SMNVEV (reference sequence). This CDR3 region has 16 residues. CDR3 sequence reads: CASSSRQGPENTEAFF. The CDR3 DNA follows: TGTGCCAGCAGTTCCCGCCAGGGCCCCGAGAACACTGAAGCTTTCTTT.

This clonotype has just a few counts. The chain joins TRBV4-2 to TRBJ2-3; D is perhaps TRBD1 (6 bases). V was clipped by 0 bases and J by 4 bases, with 20 bases between them. CDR3 length: 18 residues. Germline CDR1 reads LGHNA; CDR2 reads YNFKEQ. CDR3 loop: CASSQEAQDSHRADTQYF. The CDR3 DNA sequence: TGTGCCAGCAGCCAAGAGGCTCAGGACAGTCATCGAGCAGATACGCAGTATTTT.

The J gene is TRBJ1-2, the V gene TRBV27; TRBD1 is a possible D gene (5 bases). The germline V gene has CDR1 MNHEY and CDR2 SMNVEV (reference sequence). V gave up 3 bases and J gave up 6 bases, with 17 bases separating them. The CDR3 runs 15 residues. As DNA, the CDR3 is TGTGCCAGCAGTTTCCTGGCAGGGTTAAATGATGGCTACACCTTC. As protein: CASSFLAGLNDGYTF.

The chain employs TRBV6-5 and TRBJ2-3; 8 positions match TRBD1. Germline V lookup: CDR1 MNHEY, CDR2 SVGAGI. J was trimmed by 9 bases and V by 2 bases; bases with no gene match: 7. This CDR3 is 14 amino acids long. The CDR3 sequence is CASSYGQGWITQYF. CDR3 coding DNA: TGTGCCAGCAGTTACGGACAGGGTTGGATAACGCAGTATTTT.

A single count supports this clonotype. V usage is TRBV10-3 and J usage is TRBJ2-7; D not resolved. CDR1 ENHRY and CDR2 SYGVKD come from the germline V gene. This CDR3 has 12 amino acids. Trimming pared 5 bases from V and 2 bases from J, leaving 7 bases between. The CDR3 here is CAISPSTYEQYF. CDR3 bases: TGTGCCATCAGTCCCAGCACCTACGAGCAGTACTTC.

This clonotype was seen more than once but under ten times. The V and J genes are TRBV20-1 and TRBJ2-5; 11 bases map to TRBD2. J gave up 5 bases and V 2 bases, and 13 bases lay outside the gene matches. CDR1 is DFQATT, CDR2 SNEGSKA, per germline (reference sequence). This CDR3 spans 17 amino acids. In nucleotides, the CDR3 is TGCAGTGCTAGAAAGGGAACTAGCGGGGGCCGTAGTGAGACCCAGTACTTC. Translation: CSARKGTSGGRSETQYF.